The entry below gives a single T cell receptor beta chain sequence along with its context. These data come from a study of Ad26.COV2.S vaccination and SARS-CoV-2 variants. Generated by immunoSEQ multiplex PCR, the TCRdb table keeps only in-frame clones and is missing some. There are 400,000 to 450,000 clones in the sample; around 92% occur only once, and approximately 1.7% lies in the top ten. V was shortened by 3 bases and J by 6 bases, with 12 bases between the two germline ends. This CDR3 is 15 amino acids long. Germline CDR1 MDHEN, CDR2 SYDVKM. Specified treatment: approximately 18 received Ad26.COV2.S at low or high dose, single or two shots; several received placebo; per-sample allocation not given. On day 63 after the first injection, vaccine and placebo recipients gave samples. Ad26.COV2.S expressed prefusion-stabilized spike from the original Wuhan strain.

This sequence joins TRBV28 and TRBJ1-6; D remains ambiguous. The clonotype was recovered from a person between 18 and 65 years old who received the Ad26.COV2.S COVID-19 vaccine or a placebo. Here the sequenced sample was peripheral blood, taken in a trial of Ad26.COV2.S vaccine versus placebo. The CDR3 is CASSFGRVVNSPLHF. In DNA, the CDR3 is TGTGCCAGCAGTTTTGGAAGGGTTGTTAATTCACCCCTCCACTTT. The entire variable domain, with the rest obtained from reference TRBV28 and TRBJ1-6, is as follows: DVKVTQSSRYLVKRTGEKVFLECVQDMDHENMFWYRQDPGLGLRLIYFSYDVKMKEKGDIPEGYSVSREKKERFSLILESASTNQTSMYLCASSFGRVVNSPLHFGNGTRLTVT.